These T cell receptor beta chains were read from a single sample in a study of blood T cells in healthy people across ages. TCRdb fed the 5' RACE reads into MiXCR, producing one record per CDR3 protein. The profile covers about 1.6 million distinct CDR3 sequences, with 34% appearing a single time and 11% taken by the ten largest. The sequencing sample was made of blood. The receptors come from a woman aged 30 to 39 in good health. The CDR3 runs from the conserved cysteine through the conserved F or W. A D gene is named only where the DNA matches it firmly. The size field is filled for only some rows; it gives once, few, many or a size class.

v_call,j_call,clone_size,d_call,cdr3_aa,cdr3_nt
TRBV7-9,TRBJ2-7,NA,TRBD2,CANSGGLAAISYEQYF,TGTGCCAACAGCGGGGGTCTAGCGGCGATTTCCTACGAGCAGTACTTC
TRBV20-1,TRBJ2-5,NA,TRBD2,CSARGTSGDRETQYF,TGCAGTGCTAGAGGGACTAGCGGGGATCGAGAGACCCAGTACTTC
TRBV6-2/TRBV6-3,TRBJ2-5,few,TRBD1,CASGQGETQYF,TGTGCCAGCGGACAGGGAGAGACCCAGTACTTC
TRBV27,TRBJ2-3,NA,NA,CASRRLVLTDTQYF,TGTGCCAGCAGGAGACTAGTTCTTACAGATACGCAGTATTTT
TRBV20-1,TRBJ1-2,few,TRBD1,CSAPQRTGNGYTF,TGCAGTGCTCCTCAAAGGACAGGGAACGGCTACACCTTC
TRBV19,TRBJ2-7,NA,TRBD1,CASSRDRTTRYEQYF,TGTGCCAGTAGTCGGGACAGGACGACTCGGTACGAGCAGTACTTC
TRBV4-2,TRBJ2-1,NA,TRBD2,CASSQDLSGRNEQFF,TGTGCCAGCAGCCAAGATTTGAGCGGGAGAAATGAGCAGTTCTTC
TRBV2,TRBJ2-1,NA,NA,CASSQQSTSYNEQFF,TGTGCCAGCAGTCAACAGAGTACCTCCTACAATGAGCAGTTCTTC
TRBV7-9,TRBJ2-1,few,NA,CASSLVASLLNEQFF,TGTGCCAGCAGCTTAGTTGCCTCTCTACTCAATGAGCAGTTCTTC
TRBV5-6,TRBJ2-3,many,TRBD2,CASSFSGGAGDTQYF,TGTGCCAGCAGTTTTAGCGGGGGGGCAGGAGATACGCAGTATTTT
TRBV6-5,TRBJ2-3,few,NA,CASRYLDTQYF,TGTGCCAGCAGGTACCTGGATACGCAGTATTTT
TRBV10-3,TRBJ2-1,few,NA,CAISDFMGGQFF,TGTGCCATCAGTGACTTCATGGGGGGACAGTTCTTC
TRBV15,TRBJ2-1,few,TRBD2,CATSREGAGGAFNEQFF,TGTGCCACCAGCAGAGAGGGAGCGGGGGGCGCCTTCAATGAGCAGTTCTTC
TRBV6-6,TRBJ2-7,many,TRBD1,CASSYSRPDRGHEQYF,TGTGCCAGCAGTTACTCCCGTCCTGACAGGGGCCACGAGCAGTACTTC
TRBV20-1,TRBJ2-3,few,NA,CSARDLAVADYTDTQYF,TGCAGTGCTAGAGATCTGGCAGTAGCGGATTACACAGATACGCAGTATTTT
TRBV9,TRBJ2-2,few,NA,CASSVGQAGGELFF,TGTGCCAGCAGCGTGGGCCAAGCTGGGGGGGAGCTGTTTTTT
TRBV11-2,TRBJ2-7,NA,NA,CTSSLSAGVANEQYF,TGTACCAGCAGCTTATCCGCAGGGGTAGCGAACGAGCAGTACTTC
TRBV12-3/TRBV12-4,TRBJ1-5,once,TRBD1,CASRYSGTEDQPQHF,TGTGCCAGCAGGTACTCCGGGACAGAAGATCAGCCCCAGCATTTT
TRBV21-1,TRBJ2-1,NA,NA,CASSNPGSGGVYNEQFF,TGTGCCAGCAGCAACCCCGGTTCTGGGGGCGTCTACAATGAGCAGTTCTTC
TRBV4-2,TRBJ2-7,NA,TRBD1,CASSPQGQSNYEQYF,TGTGCCAGCAGCCCTCAGGGACAGTCGAACTACGAGCAGTACTTC
TRBV20-1,TRBJ1-2,NA,TRBD1,CSARDLGQPSFYKGYTF,TGCAGTGCTAGAGATCTGGGACAGCCTAGCTTCTATAAAGGCTACACCTTC
TRBV5-4,TRBJ2-7,NA,TRBD1,CASSVGQGVLSYEQYF,TGTGCCAGCAGCGTGGGACAGGGAGTTCTCTCCTACGAGCAGTACTTC
TRBV29-1,TRBJ2-5,many,NA,CSVPPGRKTQYF,TGCAGCGTTCCCCCAGGGAGGAAGACCCAGTACTTC
TRBV3-1,TRBJ2-2,NA,NA,CASSLLSGPGELFF,TGTGCCAGCAGCCTCCTCTCGGGCCCCGGGGAGCTGTTTTTT
TRBV6-5,TRBJ1-2,few,NA,CASSYSGGRQDPLYGYTF,TGTGCCAGCAGTTACTCGGGGGGTCGACAGGACCCTCTCTATGGCTACACCTTC
TRBV12-3/TRBV12-4,TRBJ2-5,NA,NA,CTTSDGRWEETQYF,TGTACCACTTCCGATGGACGGTGGGAGGAGACCCAGTACTTC
TRBV7-8,TRBJ2-1,NA,NA,CVSSPRYGQSSYNEQFF,TGTGTCAGCAGCCCCCGGTATGGGCAGAGCTCCTACAATGAGCAGTTCTTC
TRBV29-1,TRBJ2-7,many,NA,CSVEGPSYEQYF,TGCAGCGTTGAGGGGCCGTCCTACGAGCAGTACTTC
TRBV4-1,TRBJ1-5,NA,NA,CASSFTPVASNQPQHF,TGCGCCAGCAGCTTTACACCGGTTGCGAGCAATCAGCCCCAGCATTTT
TRBV4-1,TRBJ2-5,NA,NA,CASSYTAPGQTQETQYF,TGCGCCAGCAGTTACACCGCACCGGGACAAACACAAGAGACCCAGTACTTC
TRBV4-1,TRBJ1-2,NA,NA,CASSQATANHGYTF,TGCGCCAGCAGCCAAGCGACAGCTAACCATGGCTACACCTTC
TRBV29-1,TRBJ2-5,few,TRBD2,CSVEDRWGGLETQYF,TGCAGCGTTGAAGACCGATGGGGGGGGTTGGAGACCCAGTACTTC
TRBV15,TRBJ2-7,NA,TRBD2,CATSRDFTGGEQYF,TGTGCCACCAGCAGAGATTTTACGGGAGGCGAGCAGTACTTC
TRBV20-1,TRBJ1-1,NA,NA,CSAEDRGPNTEAFF,TGCAGTGCTGAGGATCGCGGTCCGAACACTGAAGCTTTCTTT
TRBV6-5,TRBJ2-2,NA,NA,CASSYTGQNTGELFF,TGTGCCAGCAGTTACACCGGACAGAACACCGGGGAGCTGTTTTTT
TRBV9,TRBJ2-7,few,TRBD2,CASSAHVGGDDEQYF,TGTGCCAGCAGCGCCCACGTGGGGGGGGACGACGAGCAGTACTTC
TRBV12-3/TRBV12-4,TRBJ2-3,NA,TRBD2,CASSSSRGDSDTQYF,TGTGCCAGCAGTTCCTCCCGGGGGGACTCAGATACGCAGTATTTT
TRBV6-6,TRBJ1-5,few,NA,CASSYLAVNQPQHF,TGTGCCAGCAGTTACTTGGCCGTCAATCAGCCCCAGCATTTT
TRBV13,TRBJ1-2,NA,NA,CASSLGAVGYTF,TGTGCCAGCAGCTTAGGGGCAGTAGGCTACACCTTC
TRBV12-3/TRBV12-4,TRBJ2-5,many,TRBD2,CASRPGTSGAGETQYF,TGTGCCAGCAGACCCGGGACTAGCGGGGCAGGGGAGACCCAGTACTTC
TRBV28,TRBJ1-6,NA,NA,CASSLSQVGPTLHF,TGTGCCAGCAGTTTATCTCAGGTCGGCCCCACCCTCCACTTT
TRBV30,TRBJ2-5,NA,TRBD2,CAWSTLAVIQETQYF,TGTGCCTGGAGTACCCTAGCGGTGATCCAAGAGACCCAGTACTTC
TRBV2,TRBJ2-7,many,TRBD1,CASSQTGGNYEQYF,TGTGCCAGCAGTCAGACAGGGGGTAACTACGAGCAGTACTTC
TRBV27,TRBJ1-5,NA,TRBD1,CASSLDRVSNQPQHF,TGTGCCAGCAGTCTCGACAGGGTGAGCAATCAGCCCCAGCATTTT
TRBV9,TRBJ2-7,many,NA,CASSPRSYSYEQYF,TGTGCCAGCAGCCCGAGGTCGTACTCCTACGAGCAGTACTTC
TRBV7-8,TRBJ2-1,once,NA,CASSRGDSEQFF,TGTGCCAGCAGCCGAGGGGATAGTGAGCAGTTCTTC
TRBV7-9,TRBJ1-2,NA,NA,CASSVYVDGYTF,TGTGCCAGCAGCGTATACGTGGATGGCTACACCTTC
TRBV29-1,TRBJ2-7,many,TRBD2,CSVTGLAGPYEQYF,TGCAGCGTGACGGGACTAGCGGGACCCTACGAGCAGTACTTC
TRBV11-2,TRBJ2-1,few,TRBD2,CASRTPGLSNNEQFF,TGTGCCAGCAGAACCCCGGGACTATCAAACAATGAGCAGTTCTTC
TRBV25-1,TRBJ1-1,NA,NA,CASSESLGWRAFF,TGTGCCAGCAGTGAATCCCTGGGTTGGCGAGCTTTCTTT
TRBV2,TRBJ2-5,NA,NA,CATLYSLVGETQYF,TGTGCCACCCTCTATAGCCTAGTCGGTGAGACCCAGTACTTC
TRBV12-3/TRBV12-4,TRBJ2-3,NA,NA,CDSTLKRATDTQYF,TGTGACAGCACCCTGAAAAGGGCTACAGATACGCAGTATTTT
TRBV15,TRBJ1-4,NA,NA,CATSRGPGSSPLNEKLFF,TGTGCCACCAGCAGAGGTCCCGGGTCAAGCCCCCTAAATGAAAAACTGTTTTTT
TRBV9,TRBJ2-3,NA,TRBD2,CAGSVEASGRADTQYF,TGTGCCGGCAGCGTAGAGGCGAGCGGGAGGGCAGATACGCAGTATTTT
TRBV7-9,TRBJ1-1,NA,NA,CASTGGNTEAFF,TGTGCCTCCACCGGGGGGAACACTGAAGCTTTCTTT
TRBV4-1,TRBJ2-7,NA,NA,CASSQEPTYEQYF,TGCGCCAGCAGCCAAGAGCCGACCTACGAGCAGTACTTC
TRBV5-1,TRBJ1-2,NA,NA,CASSLTRGNYGYTF,TGCGCCAGCAGCCTTACCCGAGGAAACTATGGCTACACCTTC